One sample yielded the 24 T cell receptor beta chains listed below, sequenced in a study of naive and memory T cell subsets. Ligated cDNA underwent four rounds of PCR with nested alpha and beta constant region primers and SP2. MiXCR was run by TCRdb on the UMI-ligation and nested PCR reads, yielding one entry per CDR3 protein. The sample includes fewer than 35,000 distinct CDR3 sequences, about 7.4% of them seen just once. As for treatment: skin biopsy from PPD injection site in Mantoux-positive individual. An oligonucleotide containing a UMI was ligated to the 3' end of TCR cDNA. The input for sequencing was skin, taken from a tuberculin skin test site. Receptors originate from an adult in good health.

The chain uses TRBV5-1 and TRBJ1-6; perhaps TRBD1 as D (6 bases). The CDR3 has 13 amino acids. The V and J ends lost 6 bases and 10 bases respectively, with 14 bases between them. Germline lookup yields CDR1 SGHRS and CDR2 YFSETQ. The CDR3 DNA reads as TGCGCCAGCAAGGAGGGGGATGAATCACCCCTCCACTTT. The encoded protein is CASKEGDESPLHF.

V usage is TRBV21-1 and J usage is TRBJ1-1; the table's D call TRBD1 went unverified against the DNA. TRBV21-1 is a known pseudogene. The CDR3 extends over 16 amino acids. The CDR3 bases are TGTGCCAGCAGCGCTCCGGGACAGGGGGCGATGTTCGAAGCTTTCTTT. This encodes CASSAPGQGAMFEAFF.

This chain connects TRBV13 to TRBJ1-2; D gene unclear. The CDR3 consists of 16 residues. The germline V gene has CDR1 PRHDT and CDR2 FYEKMQ (reference sequence). V lost 9 bases to trimming and J lost 1 base, with 21 bases between them. DNA for the CDR3: TGTGCCAGAAGCCCTTCTACCCGGACGGGTAACTATGGCTACACCTTC. This gives the protein CARSPSTRTGNYGYTF.

This clonotype was seen many times. The chain carries TRBV20-1 and TRBJ1-5, with TRBD1 matching 7 bases. The ends lost 4 bases at V and 1 base at J; junction bases unmatched: 7. Germline V CDR1 and CDR2: DFQATT, SNEGSKA (reference sequence). This CDR3 has 15 residues. For the CDR3, the DNA is TGCAGTGCTAAAACACAGGGGTCGAGCAATCAGCCCCAGCATTTT. It encodes CSAKTQGSSNQPQHF.

V usage is TRBV29-1 and J usage is TRBJ2-1; tentative D call: TRBD2 (6 bases). This CDR3 contains 20 residues. Trimming took 3 bases from V and 5 from J, leaving 32 bases between them. Germline V gene data show CDR1 as SQVTM and CDR2 as ANQGSEA. This CDR3 is CSVDGLGPNLASGIHNEQFF. Written as DNA, the CDR3 is TGCAGCGTTGACGGTCTGGGGCCCAATCTAGCGTCCGGAATTCACAATGAGCAGTTCTTC.

Comment on this clonotype: This sequence may be a read error, since a much larger clone differs from it by one base. This chain links TRBV15 with TRBJ2-4; TRBD1 matches 7 bases. Per the germline V gene, CDR1 is LNHNV and CDR2 is YYDKDF (reference sequence). The junction had 8 bases not matched to a gene; V was cut back by 1 base and J by 5 bases. CDR3 length: 16 residues. The CDR3 coding sequence is TGTGCCACCAGCAGAGTCTGGACAGGCTCCCAAAACATTCAGTACTTC. Protein: CATSRVWTGSQNIQYF.

This clonotype has a count of ten or more. This chain uses TRBV7-9 with TRBJ2-6; a weak D match, TRBD1 (6 bases). The ends were cut back, 6 bases at V and 4 bases at J, with 13 bases in the middle. The CDR3 totals 15 residues. The germline CDR1 and CDR2 sequences are SEHNR and FQNEAQ (reference sequence). CDR3 DNA: TGTGCCAGCAGTCGACAGGTCCCCGGGGCCAACGTCCTGACTTTC. Residues: CASSRQVPGANVLTF.

This clonotype was counted many times. The chain joins TRBV6-1 to TRBJ1-1; D unresolved. The CDR3 extends over 15 amino acids. The V gene lost 4 bases and the J gene lost 1 base, with 13 bases spanning the gap. Germline V lookup: CDR1 MNHNS, CDR2 SASEGT. In DNA, the CDR3 is TGTGCCAGCAGTGCGGACTCCCGATCGAACACTGAAGCTTTCTTT. It encodes CASSADSRSNTEAFF.

This clonotype was seen a handful of times. The CDR3 region is CASSPDGDYGYTF. The CDR3 DNA reads as TGTGCCAGCAGTCCCGACGGAGACTATGGCTACACCTTC. This rearrangement joins TRBV6-5 to TRBJ1-2; D remains ambiguous. The CDR3 runs 13 residues. The V end was cut by 5 bases, the J end by 3 bases, with 10 bases between. Germline loops: CDR1 MNHEY, CDR2 SVGAGI.

This sequence joins TRBV3-1 and TRBJ1-4; D is possibly TRBD1 (5 bases). The germline V gene encodes CDR1 LGHDT and CDR2 YNNKEL (reference sequence). This CDR3 is built from 13 residues. Between the trimmed V and J ends, which lost 2 bases and 7 bases, there was a span of 8 bases. This chain's CDR3 is CASSQRGGEKLFF. In DNA form, the CDR3 reads TGTGCCAGCAGCCAAAGGGGTGGTGAAAAACTGTTTTTT.

The V call is TRBV5-5, the J call TRBJ2-7; D may be TRBD2 (6 bases). CDR3 length equals 14 residues. V was cut by 1 base and J by 2 bases, with 10 bases left in between. Per the germline V gene, CDR1 is SGHKS and CDR2 is YYEKEE (reference sequence). CDR3 coding DNA: TGTGCCAGCAGCTTGAGTAGCGGCCCCTACGAGCAGTACTTC. Translating it yields CASSLSSGPYEQYF.

The V gene is TRBV7-2, the J gene TRBJ1-5; D possibly corresponds to TRBD1 (5 bases). Trimming pared 10 bases from V and 3 bases from J, leaving 10 bases between. Germline values: CDR1 SGHTA, CDR2 FQGNSA. The CDR3 is 12 residues long. The chain's CDR3 is CATGGVNQPQHF. CDR3 nucleotides: TGTGCCACTGGGGGGGTCAATCAGCCCCAGCATTTT.

This clonotype came up many times. The junction and the germline gene differ at one end; a read error may be behind it. CDR3 DNA sequence: TGCAGTGCTAGAGCGGGAACACTAAGGGGCTTC. This sequence encodes CSARAGTLRGF. V is TRBV20-1 and J is TRBJ1-2; weak D call: TRBD1 (5 bases). Germline CDR1 is DFQATT and CDR2 is SNEGSKA (reference sequence). The CDR3 has 11 amino acids.

This clonotype was seen ten or more times. An end of the junction does not agree with germline; a read error may underlie this. V gene TRBV7-9 combines with J gene TRBJ2-5; possibly TRBD1 for D (6 bases). The CDR3 is 16 residues long. Germline-derived CDR1 and CDR2 are SEHNR and FQNEAQ (reference sequence). CDR3 loop: CASSFYRDGLQGTQYF. The CDR3 DNA sequence: TGTGCCAGCAGCTTTTACAGGGACGGCCTCCAAGGGACCCAGTACTTC.

There are many counts of this clonotype. The chain has TRBV6-5 and TRBJ1-1, with D possibly matching TRBD1 (5 bases). The CDR3 loop spans 13 amino acids. The germline V and J ends were trimmed by 11 bases and 3 bases, with 16 bases remaining between them. Germline V lookup: CDR1 MNHEY, CDR2 SVGAGI. CDR3 DNA: TGTGCCTCCCGCCAGGGAGGTGACACTGAAGCTTTCTTT. It codes for CASRQGGDTEAFF.

This clonotype was detected ten times or more. The chain joins TRBV11-1 to TRBJ2-1; a possible D gene is TRBD2 (7 bases). Trimming removed 7 bases at V and 10 bases at J, with 14 bases between. The CDR3 spans 12 residues. Germline V gives CDR1 SGHAT, CDR2 FQDESV (reference sequence). Written as DNA, the CDR3 is TGTGCCAGCAACCCGGGGGGCGGAGAGCAGTTCTTC. As protein: CASNPGGGEQFF.

The CDR3 nucleotides read TGTGCCACTGACCCTGGGAATTCACCCCTCCACTTT. The encoded protein is CATDPGNSPLHF. The gene calls are TRBV19 and TRBJ1-6; D gene unclear. This CDR3 contains 12 residues. Trimming shortened V by 10 bases and J by 7 bases, and 11 bases separated the two germline ends. The germline gives CDR1 LNHDA, CDR2 SQIVND (reference sequence).

This clonotype was seen ten or more times. This CDR3 is CASSENRDRWDRGQETQYF. The CDR3 DNA follows: TGTGCCAGCAGTGAAAATAGGGATCGATGGGACAGGGGTCAAGAGACCCAGTACTTC. V and J are TRBV6-1 and TRBJ2-5, with TRBD1 matching 10 bases. CDR1 and CDR2 (germline): MNHNS, SASEGT. The trim removed 2 bases at V and 2 bases at J, leaving 14 bases unmatched. This CDR3 comprises 19 residues.

Of note for this clonotype: With a much larger clone just one base away, this may be a read error. The chain recombines TRBV5-4 with TRBJ2-3, with TRBD1 as a possible D gene (6 bases). The CDR3 length is 15 residues. Between the trimmed V and J ends, which lost 0 bases and 3 bases, there was a span of 11 bases. Looked up from germline, CDR1 is SGHNT and CDR2 is YYREEE (reference sequence). DNA for the CDR3: TGTGCCAGCAGCTTGGCAGGGGTTGGAACAGATACGCAGTATTTT. It translates to CASSLAGVGTDTQYF.

At least ten counts were recorded for this clonotype. The chain has TRBV9 and TRBJ2-7; 9 positions agree with TRBD1. The CDR3 is 14 residues long. V lost 5 bases, J lost 0 bases, and 3 bases stayed unmatched. Germline assignment: CDR1 SGDLS and CDR2 YYNGEE. CDR3 loop: CASSTGGGSYEQYF. The CDR3 region has the DNA TGTGCCAGCAGTACAGGGGGCGGCTCCTACGAGCAGTACTTC.

In its sample, this clonotype was seen many times. The chain recombines TRBV6-5 with TRBJ1-2, with D possibly being TRBD1 (6 bases). Looked up from germline, CDR1 is MNHEY and CDR2 is SVGAGI. This CDR3 is built from 13 residues. V shed 5 bases and J shed 5 bases, with 12 bases lying between them. This chain's CDR3 is CASSHREGYGYTF. The CDR3 region has the DNA TGTGCCAGCAGTCACAGGGAAGGATATGGCTACACCTTC.

This clonotype was seen repeatedly, ten times or more. The genes are TRBV4-1 and TRBJ1-5, with D perhaps TRBD1 (5 bases). The CDR3 loop spans 15 amino acids. Per the germline V gene, CDR1 is MGHRA and CDR2 is YSYEKL. V lost 0 bases and J 8 bases, leaving 14 bases between the germline ends. The CDR3 nucleotides read TGCGCCAGCAGCCAAGATTCTGGGAAAGGGGAGCCCCAGCATTTT. Protein: CASSQDSGKGEPQHF.

This clonotype came up many times. The chain uses TRBV2 and TRBJ1-6, with D perhaps TRBD1 (6 bases). CDR1 SNHLY and CDR2 FYNNEI come from the germline V gene. The germline V and J ends were trimmed by 7 bases and 1 base, with 17 bases remaining between them. CDR3 size: 17 residues. The CDR3 here is CASTDRGGLSYNSPLHF. The CDR3, as DNA: TGTGCCAGCACAGACCGAGGGGGGCTTTCCTATAATTCACCCCTCCACTTT.

This clonotype was seen repeatedly, ten times or more. The genes are TRBV5-6 and TRBJ1-2; TRBD1 matches 7 bases. This CDR3 is built from 16 residues. Germline assignment: CDR1 SGHDT and CDR2 YYEEEE. The V gene end was trimmed by 4 bases and the J gene end by 4 bases; junction bases not matched to a gene: 13. The CDR3 DNA sequence: TGTGCCAGCAGCCTCGGGAGTCTAAGACAGGGCTATGGCTACACCTTC. As protein: CASSLGSLRQGYGYTF.